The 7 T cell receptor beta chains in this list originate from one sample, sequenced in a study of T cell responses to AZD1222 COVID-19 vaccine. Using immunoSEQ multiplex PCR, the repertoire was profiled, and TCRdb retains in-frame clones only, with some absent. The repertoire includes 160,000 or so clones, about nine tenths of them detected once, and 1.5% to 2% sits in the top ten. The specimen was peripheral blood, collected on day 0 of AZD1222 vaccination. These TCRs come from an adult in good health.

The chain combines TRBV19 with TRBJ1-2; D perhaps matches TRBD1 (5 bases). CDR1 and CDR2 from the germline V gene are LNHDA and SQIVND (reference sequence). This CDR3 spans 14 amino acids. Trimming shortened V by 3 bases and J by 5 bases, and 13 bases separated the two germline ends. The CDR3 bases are TGTGCCAGTAGTATCCCCAGGGCGGGATATGGCTACACCTTC. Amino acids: CASSIPRAGYGYTF.

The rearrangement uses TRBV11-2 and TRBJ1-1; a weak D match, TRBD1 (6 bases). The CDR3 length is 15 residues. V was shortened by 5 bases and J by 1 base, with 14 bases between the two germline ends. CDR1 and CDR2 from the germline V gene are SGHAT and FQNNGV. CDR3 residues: CASSATGGTNTEAFF. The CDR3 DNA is TGTGCCAGCAGCGCCACCGGGGGCACGAACACTGAAGCTTTCTTT.

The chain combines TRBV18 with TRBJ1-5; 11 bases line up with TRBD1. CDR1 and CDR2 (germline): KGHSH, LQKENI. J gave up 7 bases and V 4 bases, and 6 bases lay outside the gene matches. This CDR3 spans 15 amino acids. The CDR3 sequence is CASSLRDRGLQPQHF. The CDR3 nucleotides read TGTGCCAGCTCACTCCGGGACAGGGGGTTACAGCCCCAGCATTTT.

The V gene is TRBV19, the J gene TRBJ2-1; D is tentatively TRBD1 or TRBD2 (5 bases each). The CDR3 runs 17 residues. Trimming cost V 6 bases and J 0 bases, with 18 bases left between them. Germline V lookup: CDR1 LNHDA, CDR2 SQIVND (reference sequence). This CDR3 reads CASSTIRGVSSYNEQFF. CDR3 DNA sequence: TGTGCCAGTAGCACCATCCGAGGGGTTAGCTCCTACAATGAGCAGTTCTTC.

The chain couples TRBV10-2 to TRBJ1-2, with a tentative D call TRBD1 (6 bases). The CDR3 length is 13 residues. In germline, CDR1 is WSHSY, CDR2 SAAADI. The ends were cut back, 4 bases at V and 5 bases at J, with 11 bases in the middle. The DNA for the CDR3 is TGCGCCAGCAGTGGACAGGTTGGATATGGCTACACCTTC. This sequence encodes CASSGQVGYGYTF.

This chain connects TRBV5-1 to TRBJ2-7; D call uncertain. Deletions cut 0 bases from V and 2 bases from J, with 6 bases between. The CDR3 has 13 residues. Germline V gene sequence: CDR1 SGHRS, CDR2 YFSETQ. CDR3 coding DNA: TGCGCCAGCAGCTTGGAATCAGCCTACGAGCAGTACTTC. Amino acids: CASSLESAYEQYF.

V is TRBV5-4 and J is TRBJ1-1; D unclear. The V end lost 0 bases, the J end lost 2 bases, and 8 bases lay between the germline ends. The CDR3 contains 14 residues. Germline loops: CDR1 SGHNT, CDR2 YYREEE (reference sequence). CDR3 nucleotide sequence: TGTGCCAGCAGCTTGGCTTCGGTAAACACTGAAGCTTTCTTT. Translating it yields CASSLASVNTEAFF.